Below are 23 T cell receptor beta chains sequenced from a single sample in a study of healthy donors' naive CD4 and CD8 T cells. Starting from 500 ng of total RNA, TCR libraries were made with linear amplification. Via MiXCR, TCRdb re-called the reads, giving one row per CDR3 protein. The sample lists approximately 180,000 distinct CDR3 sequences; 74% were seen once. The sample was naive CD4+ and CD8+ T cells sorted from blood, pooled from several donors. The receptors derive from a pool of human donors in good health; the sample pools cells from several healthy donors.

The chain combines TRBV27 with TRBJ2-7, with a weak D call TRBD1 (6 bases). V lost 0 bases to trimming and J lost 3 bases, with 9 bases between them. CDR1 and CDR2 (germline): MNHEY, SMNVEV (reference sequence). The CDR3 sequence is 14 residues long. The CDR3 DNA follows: TGTGCCAGCAGTTTATCCTCAGGGGTCTACGAGCAGTACTTC. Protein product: CASSLSSGVYEQYF.

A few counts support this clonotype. CDR3: CSAQRPDLNTEAFF. In DNA, the CDR3 is TGCAGTGCTCAGCGTCCCGATTTGAACACTGAAGCTTTCTTT. This chain links TRBV20-1 with TRBJ1-1, with D unresolved. Deletions cut 5 bases from V and 0 bases from J, with 13 bases between. Germline V gives CDR1 DFQATT, CDR2 SNEGSKA (reference sequence). The CDR3 contains 14 residues.

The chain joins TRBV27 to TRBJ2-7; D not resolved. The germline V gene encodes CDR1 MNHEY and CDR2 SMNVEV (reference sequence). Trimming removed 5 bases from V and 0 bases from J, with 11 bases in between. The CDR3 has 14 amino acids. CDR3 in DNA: TGTGCCAGCAGTACGATGGGGTACTCCTACGAGCAGTACTTC. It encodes CASSTMGYSYEQYF.

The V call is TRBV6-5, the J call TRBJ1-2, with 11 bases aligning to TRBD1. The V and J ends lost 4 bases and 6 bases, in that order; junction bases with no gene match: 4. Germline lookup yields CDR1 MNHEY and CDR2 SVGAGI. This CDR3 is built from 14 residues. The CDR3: CASSWTGGEDGYTF. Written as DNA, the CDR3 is TGTGCCAGCAGTTGGACAGGGGGCGAAGATGGCTACACCTTC.

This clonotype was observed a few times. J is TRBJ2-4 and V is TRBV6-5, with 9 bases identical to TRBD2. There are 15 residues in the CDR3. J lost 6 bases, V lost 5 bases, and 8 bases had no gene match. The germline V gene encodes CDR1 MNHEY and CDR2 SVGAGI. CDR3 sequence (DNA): TGTGCCAGCAGTCCCCGGACTAGCGTTGGAAACATTCAGTACTTC. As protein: CASSPRTSVGNIQYF.

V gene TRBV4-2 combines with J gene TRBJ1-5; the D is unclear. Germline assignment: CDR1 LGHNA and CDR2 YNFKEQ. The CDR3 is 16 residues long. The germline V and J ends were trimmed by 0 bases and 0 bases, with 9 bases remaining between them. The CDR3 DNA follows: TGTGCCAGCAGCCAAGATATTGCGGGTAGCAATCAGCCCCAGCATTTT. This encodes CASSQDIAGSNQPQHF.

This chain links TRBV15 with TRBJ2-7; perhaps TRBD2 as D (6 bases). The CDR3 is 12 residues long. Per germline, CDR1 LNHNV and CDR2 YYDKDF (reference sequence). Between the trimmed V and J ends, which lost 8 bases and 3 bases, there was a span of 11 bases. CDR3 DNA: TGTGCCACCTCCCCGGAGGGCTACGAGCAGTACGTC. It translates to CATSPEGYEQYV.

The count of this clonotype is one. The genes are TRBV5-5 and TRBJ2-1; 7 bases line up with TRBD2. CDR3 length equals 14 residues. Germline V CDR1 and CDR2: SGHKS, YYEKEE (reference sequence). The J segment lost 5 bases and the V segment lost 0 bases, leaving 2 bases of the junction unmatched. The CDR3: CASSLVLADNEQFF. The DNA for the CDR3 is TGTGCCAGCAGCTTGGTGCTAGCGGACAATGAGCAGTTCTTC.

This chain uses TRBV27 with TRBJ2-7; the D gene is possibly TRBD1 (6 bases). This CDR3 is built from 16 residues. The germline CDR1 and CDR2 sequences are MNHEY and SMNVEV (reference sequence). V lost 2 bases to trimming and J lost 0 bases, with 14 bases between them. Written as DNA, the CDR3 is TGTGCCAGCAGTTTAGAAAAAGGACAGTCCTCCTACGAGCAGTACTTC. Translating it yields CASSLEKGQSSYEQYF.

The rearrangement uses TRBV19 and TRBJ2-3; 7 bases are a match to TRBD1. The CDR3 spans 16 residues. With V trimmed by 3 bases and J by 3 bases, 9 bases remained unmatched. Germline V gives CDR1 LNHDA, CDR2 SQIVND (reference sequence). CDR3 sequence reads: CASSIRSTGSTDTQYF. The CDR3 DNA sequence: TGTGCCAGTAGTATCCGATCGACAGGGTCAACAGATACGCAGTATTTT. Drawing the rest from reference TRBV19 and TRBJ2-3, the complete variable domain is DGGITQSPKYLFRKEGQNVTLSCEQNLNHDAMYWYRQDPGQGLRLIYYSQIVNDFQKGDIAEGYSVSREKKESFPLTVTSAQKNPTAFYLCASSIRSTGSTDTQYFGPGTRLTVL.

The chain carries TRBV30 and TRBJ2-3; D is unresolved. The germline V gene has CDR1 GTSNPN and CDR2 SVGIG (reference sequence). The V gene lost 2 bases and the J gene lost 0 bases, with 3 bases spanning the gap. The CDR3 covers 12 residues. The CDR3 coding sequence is TGTGCCTGGAGTACTAGCACAGATACGCAGTATTTT. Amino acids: CAWSTSTDTQYF.

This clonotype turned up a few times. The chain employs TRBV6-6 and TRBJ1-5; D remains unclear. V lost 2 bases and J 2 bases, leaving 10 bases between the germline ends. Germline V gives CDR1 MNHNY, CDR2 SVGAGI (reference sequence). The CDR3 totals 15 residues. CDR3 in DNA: TGTGCCAGCAGTTACGGGGTAGCGGGCAATCAGCCCCAGCATTTT. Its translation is CASSYGVAGNQPQHF.

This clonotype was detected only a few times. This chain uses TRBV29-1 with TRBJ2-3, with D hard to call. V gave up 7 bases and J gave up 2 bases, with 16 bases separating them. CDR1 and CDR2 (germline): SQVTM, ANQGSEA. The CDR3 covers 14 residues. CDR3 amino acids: CSAADLGNTDTQYF. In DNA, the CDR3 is TGCAGCGCTGCTGACCTAGGGAACACAGATACGCAGTATTTT.

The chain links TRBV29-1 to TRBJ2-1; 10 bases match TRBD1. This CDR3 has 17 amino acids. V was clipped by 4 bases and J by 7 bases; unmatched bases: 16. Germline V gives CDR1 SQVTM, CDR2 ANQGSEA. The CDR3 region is CSVVDRGPTYGENEQFF. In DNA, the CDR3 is TGCAGCGTTGTTGACAGGGGGCCGACTTATGGCGAGAATGAGCAGTTCTTC.

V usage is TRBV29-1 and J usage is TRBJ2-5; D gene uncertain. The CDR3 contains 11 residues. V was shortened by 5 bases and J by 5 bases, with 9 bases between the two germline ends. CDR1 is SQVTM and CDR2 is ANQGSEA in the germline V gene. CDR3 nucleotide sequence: TGCAGCGTTCAAGTTCGGGAGACCCAGTACTTC. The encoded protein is CSVQVRETQYF.

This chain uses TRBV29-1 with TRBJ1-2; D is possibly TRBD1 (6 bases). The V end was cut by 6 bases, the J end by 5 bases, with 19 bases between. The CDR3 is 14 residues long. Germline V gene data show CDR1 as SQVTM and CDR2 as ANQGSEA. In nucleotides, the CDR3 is TGCAGCGTGGAACAGGGACCCGAAGGGTATGGCTACACCTTC. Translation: CSVEQGPEGYGYTF.

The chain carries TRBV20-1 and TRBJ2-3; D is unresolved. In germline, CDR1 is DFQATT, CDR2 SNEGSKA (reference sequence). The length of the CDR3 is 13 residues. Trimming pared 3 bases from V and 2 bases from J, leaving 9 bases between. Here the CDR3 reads CSASLSNTDTQYF. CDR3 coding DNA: TGCAGTGCTAGTTTGTCTAACACAGATACGCAGTATTTT.

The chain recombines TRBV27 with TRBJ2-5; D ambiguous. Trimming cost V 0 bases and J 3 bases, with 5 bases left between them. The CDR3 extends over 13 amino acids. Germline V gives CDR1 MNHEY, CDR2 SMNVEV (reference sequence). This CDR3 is CASSLSWKETQYF. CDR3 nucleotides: TGTGCCAGCAGTTTATCGTGGAAAGAGACCCAGTACTTC.

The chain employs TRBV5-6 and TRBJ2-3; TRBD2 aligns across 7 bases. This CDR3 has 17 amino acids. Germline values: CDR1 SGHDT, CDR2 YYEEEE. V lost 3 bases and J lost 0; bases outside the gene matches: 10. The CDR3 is CASSSPDWGGSTDTQYF. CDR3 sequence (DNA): TGTGCCAGCAGCTCGCCAGACTGGGGAGGGAGCACAGATACGCAGTATTTT.

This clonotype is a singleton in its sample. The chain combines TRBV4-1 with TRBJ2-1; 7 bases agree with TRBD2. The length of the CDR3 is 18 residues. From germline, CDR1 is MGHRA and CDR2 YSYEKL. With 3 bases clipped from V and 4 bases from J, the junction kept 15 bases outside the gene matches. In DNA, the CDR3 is TGCGCCAGCAGCCACCCGGACCCGTCGGGAGCGGGGTACAATGAGCAGTTCTTC. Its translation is CASSHPDPSGAGYNEQFF.

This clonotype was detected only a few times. In nucleotides, the CDR3 is TGCAGCGTTCGGACGGAGTACAATGAGCAGTTCTTC. This translates into CSVRTEYNEQFF. This sequence joins TRBV29-1 and TRBJ2-1; D is undetermined. The CDR3 loop spans 12 amino acids. Trimming left V 5 bases short and J 4 bases short, with 9 bases between. Germline CDR1 reads SQVTM; CDR2 reads ANQGSEA.

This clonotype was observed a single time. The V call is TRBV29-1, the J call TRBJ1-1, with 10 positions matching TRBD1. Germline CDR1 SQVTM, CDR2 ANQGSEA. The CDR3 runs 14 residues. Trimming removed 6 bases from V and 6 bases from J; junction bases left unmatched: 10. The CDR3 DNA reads TGCAGCGTAGCCCGGGACAGGGGAGGGTCTGAAGCTTTCTTT. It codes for CSVARDRGGSEAFF.

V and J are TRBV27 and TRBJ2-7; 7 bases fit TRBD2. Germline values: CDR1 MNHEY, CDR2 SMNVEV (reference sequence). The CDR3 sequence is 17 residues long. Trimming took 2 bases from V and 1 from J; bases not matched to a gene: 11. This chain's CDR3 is CASSLSVGDYLSYEQYF. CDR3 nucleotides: TGTGCCAGCAGTTTAAGCGTAGGGGACTACCTTTCCTACGAGCAGTACTTC.